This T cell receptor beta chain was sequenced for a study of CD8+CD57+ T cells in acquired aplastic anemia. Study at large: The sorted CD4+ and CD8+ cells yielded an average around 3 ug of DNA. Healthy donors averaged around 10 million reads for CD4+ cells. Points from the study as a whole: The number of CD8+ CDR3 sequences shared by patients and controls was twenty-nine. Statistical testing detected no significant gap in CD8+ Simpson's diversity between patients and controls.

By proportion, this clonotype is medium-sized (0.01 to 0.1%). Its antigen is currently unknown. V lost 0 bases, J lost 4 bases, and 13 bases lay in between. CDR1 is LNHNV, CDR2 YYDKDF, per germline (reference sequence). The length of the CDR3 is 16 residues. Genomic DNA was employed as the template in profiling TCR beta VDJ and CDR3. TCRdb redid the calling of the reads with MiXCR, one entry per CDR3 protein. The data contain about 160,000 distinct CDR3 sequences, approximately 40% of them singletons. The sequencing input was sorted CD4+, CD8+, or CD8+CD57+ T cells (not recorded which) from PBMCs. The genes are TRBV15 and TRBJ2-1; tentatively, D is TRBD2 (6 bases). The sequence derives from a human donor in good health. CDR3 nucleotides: TGTGCCACCAGCAGAGATGGGGACTTGGGTTACAATGAGCAGTTCTTC. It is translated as CATSRDGDLGYNEQFF.